This record looks at one T cell receptor (beta chain) sequence and its context. Its antigen target is currently unknown. Base qualities were left out, and no much larger clone turns up one base away. The CDR3 regions of human TCRbeta chains were analyzed by immunosequencing. On the study's bioinformatics: Repertoire TCRs were matched against a reference library of SARS-CoV-2-specific TCRs generated with the MIRA antigen-specificity platform. Breadth was defined as the fraction of unique TCRs that were SARS-CoV-2-associated, and depth was defined as the fraction of total T cells that were SARS-CoV-2-associated. Using the MIRA data, every spike-specific TCR was mapped to the spike region that the TCR reacted to and assigned to either a CD4 or a CD8 class. Log10-transformed breadth and depth values were compared by one-way ANOVA with Sidak's multiple comparisons tests. Drawn from immuneACCESS, this table holds only the in-frame rearrangements with V and J called that TCRdb kept. Clones are partly lost; checked studies trace under half to an unresolved V gene and leave the rest unexplained. The V and J calls and clone size come from that table; D and trimming were worked out from the DNA. This sample is represented by 130,000 to 150,000 clones; over 85% of them were singletons. Around 1.8% of the sample lies in the top ten.

Trimming removed 3 bases from V and 2 bases from J; the gene matches leave 10 bases unexplained. For CDR1 and CDR2, the germline V gene (reference sequence) lists MNHEY and SMNVEV. The CDR3 holds 16 amino acids from the cysteine to the phenylalanine. The CDR3 DNA has 48 bases and is translated from base 1. The source of the sample is a study of T cell responses to AZD1222 COVID-19 vaccine (dated by TCRdb to the early 2020s). The study in broad terms: AZD1222 recipients given second doses at about 4 weeks or at about 12 weeks were pooled, since spike-specific TCR depth and breadth were not found to differ between the two schedules. Trial participants were enrolled by age into subgroups of 18-55, 56-69 and 70-plus years, and 148, 28 and 57 TCR-sequenced participants, respectively, were included in these subgroups. TCR sequencing covered 233 trial participants: about 210 given two doses of AZD1222 and some 25 given two doses of MenACWY control vaccine. Summary of the overall study and its limitations: Participants were mostly white British, with more females than males. The authors suggested clonal diversity may have been underestimated. Because no day 14 peak-response samples were available, the repertoires could be characterized only after the peak T cell response. The whole spike protein was spanned by vaccine-associated CD4 TCRs, and dominant responses were seen in regions 160-218 and 743-854. Nearly half of unique spike-specific TCRs reportedly recognized epitopes outside regions mutated in the B.1.351 and B.1.1.7 variants. Conclusions about previously exposed vaccinees are limited, since just five or six AZD1222 recipients were seropositive for SARS-CoV-2 at baseline. The 56-69-year group was small, and its depth increase did not reach significance, likely because of low power. After two AZD1222 doses, spike-specific TCR breadth and depth were significantly higher than at day 0 and than in MenACWY recipients.

The intended sense of this specimen's time point label: baseline before first vaccination. Vaccinee samples were obtained from the UK trials COV001 and COV002, which included a single-blind randomized controlled phase 2/3 trial of AZD1222 (ChAdOx1 nCoV-19) in healthy adults. For TCRbeta chain sequencing, PBMC samples were collected from trial participants at day 0 and at day 28 after the second dose. The material sequenced was peripheral blood, taken on day 0 of AZD1222 vaccination. The clonotype comes from an adult in good health. This sequence uses TRBV27 and TRBJ2-7; 7 central nucleotides agree with TRBD2. The DNA sequence reads TGTGCCAGCAGTTTCTCTCTAGCGGATCTAGCCTACGAGCAGTACTTC. This translates into CASSFSLADLAYEQYF.